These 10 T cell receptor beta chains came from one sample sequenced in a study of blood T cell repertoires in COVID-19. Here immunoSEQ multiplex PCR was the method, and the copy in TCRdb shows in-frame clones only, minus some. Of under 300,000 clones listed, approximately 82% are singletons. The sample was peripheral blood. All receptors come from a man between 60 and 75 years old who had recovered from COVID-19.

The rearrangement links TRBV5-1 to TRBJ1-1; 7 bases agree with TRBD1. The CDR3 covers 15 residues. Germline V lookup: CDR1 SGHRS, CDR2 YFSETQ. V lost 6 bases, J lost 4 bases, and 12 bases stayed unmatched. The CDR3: CASTHSGGPGTEAFF. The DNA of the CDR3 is TGCGCCAGCACCCATTCAGGGGGTCCGGGCACTGAAGCTTTCTTT. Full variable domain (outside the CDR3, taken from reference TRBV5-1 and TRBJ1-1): KAGVTQTPRYLIKTRGQQVTLSCSPISGHRSVSWYQQTPGQGLQFLFEYFSETQRNKGNFPGRFSGRQFSNSRSEMNVSTLELGDSALYLCASTHSGGPGTEAFFGQGTRLTVV.

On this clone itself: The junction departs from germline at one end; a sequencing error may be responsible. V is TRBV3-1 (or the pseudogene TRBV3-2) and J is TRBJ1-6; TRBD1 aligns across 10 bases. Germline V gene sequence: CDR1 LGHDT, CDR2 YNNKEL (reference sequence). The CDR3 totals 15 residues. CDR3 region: CTSSPKTGGSSPLHF. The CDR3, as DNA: TGTACCAGCAGCCCCAAGACAGGGGGCAGTTCACCCCTCCACTTT.

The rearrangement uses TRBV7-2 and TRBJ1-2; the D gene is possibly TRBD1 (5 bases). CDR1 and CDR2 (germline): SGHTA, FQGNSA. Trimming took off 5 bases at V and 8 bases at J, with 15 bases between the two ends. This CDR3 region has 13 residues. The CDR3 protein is CASSPNQGYGYTF. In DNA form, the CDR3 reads TGTGCCAGCAGCCCCAACCAGGGTTACGGCTACACCTTC.

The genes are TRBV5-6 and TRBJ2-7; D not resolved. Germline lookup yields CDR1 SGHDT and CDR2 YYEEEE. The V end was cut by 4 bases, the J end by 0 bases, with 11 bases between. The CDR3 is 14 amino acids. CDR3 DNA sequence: TGTGCCAGCAGCCTTGACTGGAGCTCCTACGAGCAGTACTTC. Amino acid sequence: CASSLDWSSYEQYF.

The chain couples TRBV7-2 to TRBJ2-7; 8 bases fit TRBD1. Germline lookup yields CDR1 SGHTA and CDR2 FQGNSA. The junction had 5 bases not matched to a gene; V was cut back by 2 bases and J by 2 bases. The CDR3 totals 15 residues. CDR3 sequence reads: CASSLRPGGPYEQYF. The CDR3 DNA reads TGTGCCAGCAGCTTAAGGCCAGGGGGCCCCTACGAGCAGTACTTC.

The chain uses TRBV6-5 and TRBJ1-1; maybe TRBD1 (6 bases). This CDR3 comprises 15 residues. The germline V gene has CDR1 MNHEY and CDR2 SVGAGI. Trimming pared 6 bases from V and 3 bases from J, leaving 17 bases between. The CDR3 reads CASSPRQVRDTEAFF. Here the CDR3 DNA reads TGTGCCAGCAGCCCGAGACAGGTTAGGGACACTGAAGCTTTCTTT.

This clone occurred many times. DNA for the CDR3: TGTGCCAGCAGCCACCGATTGCGAACGGACAGGAGCTCCTACGAGCAGTACTTC. As protein: CASSHRLRTDRSSYEQYF. This chain connects TRBV5-4 to TRBJ2-7, with 7 bases that match TRBD1. CDR1 and CDR2 from the germline V gene are SGHNT and YYREEE (reference sequence). This CDR3 region has 18 residues. After removal of 4 bases from V and 0 bases from J, the junction contained 16 bases not matched to a gene.

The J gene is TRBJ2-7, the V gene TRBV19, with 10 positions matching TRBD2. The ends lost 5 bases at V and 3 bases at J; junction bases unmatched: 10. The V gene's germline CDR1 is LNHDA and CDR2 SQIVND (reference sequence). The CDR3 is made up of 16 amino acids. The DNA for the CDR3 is TGTGCCAGTAGTGAGAATAGCGGGAGGCGCATCTACGAGCAGTACTTC. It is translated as CASSENSGRRIYEQYF.

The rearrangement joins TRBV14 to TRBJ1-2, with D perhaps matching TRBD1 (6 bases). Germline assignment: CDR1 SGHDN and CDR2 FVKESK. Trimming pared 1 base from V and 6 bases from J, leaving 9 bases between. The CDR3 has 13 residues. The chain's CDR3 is CASSQAGVNGYTF. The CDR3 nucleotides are TGTGCCAGCAGCCAAGCAGGGGTCAATGGCTACACCTTC. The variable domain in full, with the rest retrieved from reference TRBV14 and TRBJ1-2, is EAGVTQFPSHSVIEKGQTVTLRCDPISGHDNLYWYRRVMGKEIKFLLHFVKESKQDESGMPNNRFLAERTGGTYSTLKVQPAELEDSGVYFCASSQAGVNGYTFGSGTRLTVV.

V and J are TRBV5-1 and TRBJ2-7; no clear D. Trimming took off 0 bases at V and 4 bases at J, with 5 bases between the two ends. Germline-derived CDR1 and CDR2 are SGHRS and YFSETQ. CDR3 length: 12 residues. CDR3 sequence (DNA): TGCGCCAGCAGCTTGGACATGTACGAGCAGTACTTC. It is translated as CASSLDMYEQYF.